This T cell receptor beta chain came from a study of T cell responses to AZD1222 COVID-19 vaccine. Unmatched junction bases numbered 11, after V lost 8 bases and J lost 1 base. Germline CDR1 is MDHEN and CDR2 is SYDVKM. The CDR3 has 16 amino acids. Generated by immunoSEQ multiplex PCR, the TCRdb table keeps only in-frame clones and is missing some. In the table there are 150,000 to 180,000 clones, less than 90% of which are singletons. This specimen was peripheral blood, taken after recovery from COVID-19. This receptor was obtained from an adult who had recovered from COVID-19. This chain links TRBV28 with TRBJ2-3; the match to TRBD2 covers 8 bases. The CDR3 region is CASSAGVESGTDTQYF. The CDR3 coding sequence is TGTGCCAGCTCAGCGGGAGTGGAGAGTGGCACAGATACGCAGTATTTT. Based on the CDR3 plus reference TRBV28 and TRBJ2-3, the full variable domain is DVKVTQSSRYLVKRTGEKVFLECVQDMDHENMFWYRQDPGLGLRLIYFSYDVKMKEKGDIPEGYSVSREKKERFSLILESASTNQTSMYLCASSAGVESGTDTQYFGPGTRLTVL.